A selection of T cell receptor beta chains follows, all from one sample in a study of T-cell memory formation after mild COVID-19. TCRdb re-called the 5' RACE reads with MiXCR, one entry per CDR3 protein. This sample carries about 140,000 distinct CDR3 sequences, around 15% of them seen once, and the ten largest clones take about 27%. The sample was PBMCs or a T cell subset sorted from them (not recorded which). These receptors all stem from an adult woman who had mild COVID-19 (a few samples of this study predate the infection). Cell type and time point are not known. CDR3s include the opening cysteine and the closing phenylalanine or tryptophan. The D gene is left open where the match is weak. Size tells how often a clone was seen (once, few, many) or the class of an expanded clone, and some rows leave it out.

>TRBJ2-3|TRBV12-3/TRBV12-4|.|.|15
CASNTGGASTDTQYF
TGTGCCAGCAATACCGGCGGGGCTAGCACAGATACGCAGTATTTT
>TRBJ1-1|TRBV19|.|.|14
CASSITAMNTEAFF
TGTGCCAGTAGTATCACAGCCATGAACACTGAAGCTTTCTTT
>TRBJ1-1|TRBV4-1|few|.|16
CASSRRLEAPNTEAFF
TGCGCCAGCAGCCGCCGGTTGGAGGCCCCGAACACTGAAGCTTTCTTT
>TRBJ2-7|TRBV15|few|.|14
CATSRESRSYEQYF
TGTGCCACCAGCAGAGAGAGCCGATCCTACGAGCAGTACTTC
>TRBJ2-7|TRBV7-7|few|TRBD1|16
CASSPLRPGQGHEQYF
TGTGCTAGCAGCCCACTCCGCCCGGGACAGGGTCATGAGCAGTACTTC
>TRBJ1-1|TRBV2|few|.|10
CASRGAEAFF
TGTGCCAGCAGGGGGGCTGAAGCTTTCTTT
>TRBJ1-1|TRBV12-3/TRBV12-4|few|.|15
CASSLDEGTLTEAFF
TGTGCCAGCAGTTTAGATGAAGGGACCCTAACTGAAGCTTTCTTT
>TRBJ2-7|TRBV4-3|.|.|14
CASSPTGFSYEQYF
TGCGCCAGCAGCCCGACAGGCTTCTCCTACGAGCAGTACTTC
>TRBJ1-1|TRBV20-1|.|.|10
CSARGGGAFF
TGCAGTGCTAGGGGAGGGGGAGCTTTCTTT
>TRBJ2-2|TRBV4-2|few|.|12
CASSQWDGELFF
TGTGCCAGCAGCCAATGGGACGGGGAGCTGTTTTTT
>TRBJ2-7|TRBV6-1|few|.|13
CASGQTAAYEQYF
TGTGCCAGCGGACAGACAGCAGCCTACGAGCAGTACTTC
>TRBJ2-7|TRBV20-1|.|.|13
CSARSHSDYEQYF
TGCAGTGCTAGGAGCCATTCGGATTACGAGCAGTACTTC
>TRBJ2-3|TRBV7-2|.|TRBD1|15
CASSAPGQLTDTQYF
TGTGCCAGCAGCGCTCCGGGACAGCTCACAGATACGCAGTATTTT
>TRBJ2-7|TRBV6-2/TRBV6-3|.|TRBD2|13
CATRSGRAFEQYF
TGTGCCACAAGAAGCGGGAGGGCCTTCGAGCAGTACTTC
>TRBJ2-7|TRBV5-6|few|TRBD2|15
CASSFVSGRANEQYF
TGTGCCAGCAGCTTCGTTAGCGGGAGGGCCAACGAGCAGTACTTC
>TRBJ1-1|TRBV5-1|.|.|14
CASSLENAFTEAFF
TGCGCCAGCAGCTTGGAAAATGCCTTCACTGAAGCTTTCTTT
>TRBJ2-5|TRBV9|few|TRBD2|17
CASSGSVRLAGQETQYF
TGTGCCAGCAGCGGATCGGTAAGACTAGCGGGGCAGGAGACCCAGTACTTC
>TRBJ2-4|TRBV14|few|.|15
CASSHRDLAKNIQYF
TGTGCCAGCAGCCACAGGGACTTAGCCAAAAACATTCAGTACTTC
>TRBJ1-1|TRBV5-6|.|.|14
CASSMGGLVGEAFF
TGTGCCAGCAGCATGGGAGGTCTTGTTGGTGAAGCTTTCTTT
>TRBJ2-7|TRBV20-1|.|TRBD1|13
CSAEGQISYEQYF
TGCAGTGCTGAGGGACAGATCTCCTACGAGCAGTACTTC
>TRBJ2-3|TRBV29-1|few|.|14
CSVELGLGTDTQYF
TGCAGCGTTGAACTGGGGTTGGGCACAGATACGCAGTATTTT
>TRBJ1-2|TRBV19|.|.|12
CASSIGGGGYTF
TGTGCCAGTAGTATCGGAGGGGGTGGCTACACCTTC
>TRBJ1-1|TRBV7-9|.|TRBD1|15
CASSLGQGADTEAFF
TGTGCCAGCAGCCTGGGACAGGGGGCGGACACTGAAGCTTTCTTT
>TRBJ2-1|TRBV7-9|few|.|11
CASSFHPMQFF
TGTGCCAGCAGCTTCCATCCTATGCAGTTCTTC
>TRBJ2-1|TRBV11-2|.|.|16
CASSPERGAYGNEQFF
TGTGCCAGCAGCCCAGAAAGGGGCGCCTACGGCAATGAGCAGTTCTTC
>TRBJ2-1|TRBV24-1|.|.|16
CATRGRNVSSYNEQFF
TGTGCCACCCGGGGCCGGAATGTTAGCTCCTACAATGAGCAGTTCTTC
>TRBJ1-1|TRBV12-3/TRBV12-4|.|.|13
CASSLASREEAFF
TGTGCCAGCAGTTTAGCCTCCCGGGAAGAAGCTTTCTTT
>TRBJ2-5|TRBV5-4|.|TRBD2|14
CASSFGLVVETQYF
TGTGCCAGCAGCTTCGGACTAGTTGTAGAGACCCAGTACTTC
>TRBJ2-7|TRBV19|few|TRBD1|16
CASSIGQGQGYYEQYF
TGTGCCAGTAGTATAGGACAAGGACAGGGATACTACGAGCAGTACTTC
>TRBJ1-2|TRBV7-6|few|TRBD1|13
CASSLGTGHGYTF
TGTGCCAGCAGCTTAGGGACAGGCCATGGCTACACCTTC
>TRBJ2-2|TRBV4-3|.|TRBD2|16
CASSQGLAGYTGELFF
TGCGCCAGCAGCCAAGGGTTAGCGGGTTACACCGGGGAGCTGTTTTTT
>TRBJ2-5|TRBV6-5|few|TRBD1|16
CASSPHRDSGRETQYF
TGTGCCAGCAGTCCCCACCGGGACAGCGGACGAGAGACCCAGTACTTC
>TRBJ2-2|TRBV12-3/TRBV12-4|.|TRBD1|16
CASGDRRYDATGELFF
TGTGCCAGCGGGGACAGACGATACGATGCCACCGGGGAGCTGTTTTTT
>TRBJ1-1|TRBV6-1|few|.|14
CASSERGLNTEAFF
TGTGCCAGCAGTGAGCGGGGTTTGAACACTGAAGCTTTCTTT
>TRBJ1-5|TRBV9|few|.|15
CASSPDDRSNQPQHF
TGTGCCAGCAGCCCAGACGACCGGAGCAATCAGCCCCAGCATTTT
>TRBJ2-1|TRBV7-6|.|TRBD1|16
CASSLGSGTGNNEQFF
TGTGCCAGCAGCTTAGGGTCCGGGACAGGGAACAATGAGCAGTTCTTC
>TRBJ2-5|TRBV12-3/TRBV12-4|many|.|11
CASSLRETQYF
TGTGCCAGCAGCTTACGAGAGACCCAGTACTTC
>TRBJ2-3|TRBV7-8|many|TRBD2|17
CASSLAASGSVTDTQYF
TGTGCCAGCAGCTTAGCGGCTAGCGGGAGCGTAACAGATACGCAGTATTTT
>TRBJ1-1|TRBV7-8|.|.|13
CASIQGKNTEAFF
TGTGCCAGCATCCAAGGGAAAAACACTGAAGCTTTCTTT
>TRBJ1-5|TRBV12-3/TRBV12-4|.|.|15
CASSPPGGGNQPQHF
TGTGCCAGCAGTCCGCCCGGGGGGGGCAATCAGCCCCAGCATTTT
>TRBJ2-7|TRBV3-1|many|TRBD2|15
CASSQVAGGPAEQYF
TGTGCCAGCAGCCAAGTAGCGGGAGGCCCTGCGGAGCAGTACTTC
>TRBJ2-1|TRBV7-6|few|.|18
CASSLVGVPGAKGNEQFF
TGTGCCAGCAGCTTAGTAGGGGTCCCAGGGGCGAAGGGGAATGAGCAGTTCTTC
>TRBJ2-1|TRBV20-1|.|TRBD2|15
CSALRTSSGYNEQFF
TGCAGTGCTCTCCGGACTAGCTCGGGATACAATGAGCAGTTCTTC
>TRBJ2-7|TRBV29-1|.|.|13
CSVEGVKGGEQYF
TGCAGCGTTGAAGGCGTGAAAGGGGGCGAGCAGTACTTC
>TRBJ1-2|TRBV27|few|.|13
CASRRGTAFGYTF
TGTGCCAGCAGGCGAGGGACGGCCTTCGGCTACACCTTC
>TRBJ1-1|TRBV14|.|.|12
CASSQPDMEAFF
TGTGCCAGCAGCCAACCAGACATGGAAGCTTTCTTT
>TRBJ1-1|TRBV7-8|many|.|14
CASSLGGVNTEAFF
TGTGCCAGCAGCTTAGGAGGGGTCAACACTGAAGCTTTCTTT
>TRBJ1-2|TRBV7-9|few|.|14
CASTKGRPLYGYTF
TGTGCCAGCACCAAGGGACGTCCTCTTTATGGCTACACCTTC
>TRBJ1-3|TRBV7-9|.|.|14
CAILVPNSGNTIYF
TGTGCCATCCTGGTCCCGAACTCTGGAAACACCATATATTTT
>TRBJ2-1|TRBV2|.|TRBD2|17
CASSEYTTGLADNEQFF
TGTGCCAGCAGTGAATATACTACGGGACTAGCGGACAATGAGCAGTTCTTC
>TRBJ1-2|TRBV6-5|few|TRBD1|16
CASTPGWTQGPHGYTF
TGTGCCAGCACCCCGGGGTGGACACAGGGGCCCCATGGCTACACCTTC
>TRBJ2-5|TRBV20-1|many|.|14
CSARRGNQGKTQYF
TGCAGTGCTAGGCGGGGAAATCAGGGAAAGACCCAGTACTTC
>TRBJ2-5|TRBV12-3/TRBV12-4|.|.|14
CASSPPAREETQYF
TGTGCCAGCAGTCCCCCAGCCAGGGAAGAGACCCAGTACTTC